One sample yielded the 4 T cell receptor beta chains listed below, sequenced in a study of regulatory T cells in long-lasting Graves disease. Documented time point: persistent/refractory GD, antithyroid drugs over 5 years with positive TRAb. Isolated PBMC RNA provided the starting material for the TCR library. Arm-PCR of CDR3 regions and iRepertoire HTBI primers were used to build TCR beta libraries. TCRdb called the multiplex PCR reads again in MiXCR, with one record for every CDR3 protein. The top ten hold 7.8% of the sample, which has roughly 450,000 distinct CDR3 sequences, roughly 20% seen once. The sample was peripheral blood mononuclear cells (PBMCs), taken when the disease was refractory, from a patient treated with antithyroid drugs. All receptors come from a female donor with Graves disease.

In this sample, this clonotype turned up many times. The CDR3 DNA is TGTGCCTGGAGGGGCACAGGGGGCGGCGGCTACACCTTC. It yields the protein CAWRGTGGGGYTF. The V and J genes are TRBV30 and TRBJ1-2, with 9 bases fitting TRBD1. The CDR3 is 13 residues long. Germline CDR1 is GTSNPN and CDR2 is SVGIG (reference sequence). V gave up 3 bases and J gave up 8 bases; unmatched junction bases: 7.

Worth noting for this clonotype: The junction and the germline gene differ at one end; a read error may be behind it. The chain employs TRBV12-3 or TRBV12-4 and TRBJ2-7, with D perhaps matching TRBD1 (6 bases). The CDR3 contains 14 residues. CDR3 protein: CASGLSSQGHEQYF. The CDR3 coding sequence is TGTGCCAGCGGTTTATCCTCACAGGGCCACGAGCAGTACTTC.

There are a few counts of this clonotype. The chain has TRBV9 and TRBJ1-1; D gene uncertain. Germline V lookup: CDR1 SGDLS, CDR2 YYNGEE. V gave up 0 bases and J gave up 1 base, with 10 bases separating them. The CDR3 sequence is 15 residues long. DNA for the CDR3: TGTGCCAGCAGCGTAGAGGGATCCAGGAACACTGAAGCTTTCTTT. This gives the protein CASSVEGSRNTEAFF.

This clonotype was detected a few times. The chain is built from TRBV19 and TRBJ1-2; D not certain. Germline CDR1 reads LNHDA; CDR2 reads SQIVND (reference sequence). The V end was cut by 7 bases, the J end by 3 bases, with 18 bases between. The CDR3 is 15 amino acids. CDR3 residues: CASTSRAGPYYGYTF. Here the CDR3 DNA reads TGTGCCAGTACCTCCCGGGCAGGCCCTTACTATGGCTACACCTTC.